One TCR beta chain is described in this entry. The data were produced by immunoSEQ multiplex PCR, yet TCRdb's version contains in-frame clones alone and is incomplete. The repertoire has about 680,000 clones, about 90% of them found once; the top ten carry approximately 1.5%. This specimen comes from a study of Ad26.COV2.S vaccination and SARS-CoV-2 variants. The wider study: COV1001, an Ad26.COV2.S trial, supplied this vaccine-arm donor.

Documented treatment: 15 to 20 received Ad26.COV2.S at low or high dose, single or two shots; five or six received placebo; per-sample allocation not given. Vaccine and placebo recipients were sampled on day 63 after the first injection. Donor was an adult aged 18-55 years in Boston. The CDR3 runs to 16 residues. The V and J ends lost 2 bases and 1 base respectively, with 13 bases between them. From germline, CDR1 is SGHDT and CDR2 YYEEEE. The clonotype originates from a person aged 18-65 years who received the Ad26.COV2.S COVID-19 vaccine or a placebo. Specimen: peripheral blood, collected in a trial of Ad26.COV2.S vaccine versus placebo. The J gene is TRBJ2-1, the V gene TRBV5-6; a weak D match, TRBD1 (5 bases). The CDR3 sequence: CASSLQVPISYNEQFF. CDR3 in DNA: TGTGCCAGCAGCTTACAGGTTCCTATTTCCTACAATGAGCAGTTCTTC.